The 32 T cell receptor beta chains given below trace back to one sample, sequenced in a study of blood T cell repertoires in COVID-19 (TCRdb year 2020). The library came from the immunoSEQ multiplex PCR assay. What TCRdb holds here is the immuneACCESS table cut down to in-frame rearrangements. Part of the clones is not present; checked against another copy, under half of the missing clones reflect an unresolved V gene, and the others are unexplained. Counted in this sample were 210,000 or so clones; less than 85% of them appeared once. Around 2% of the sample rests with the top ten. Sample: PBMCs or T cells enriched from blood (not recorded which). These receptors originate from a man aged 60 to 69 who had recovered from COVID-19.

The gene calls are TRBV24-1 and TRBJ1-1, with 8 positions matching TRBD1. The CDR3 loop spans 17 amino acids. Trimming removed 4 bases from V and 5 bases from J; junction bases left unmatched: 14. The germline gives CDR1 KGHDR, CDR2 SFDVKD. The CDR3 region is CATSEGGQGRGRTEAFF. The CDR3 DNA follows: TGTGCCACCAGTGAAGGTGGACAGGGCCGAGGTAGGACTGAAGCTTTCTTT.

J is TRBJ2-5 and V is TRBV11-2; D gene unclear. Per germline, CDR1 SGHAT and CDR2 FQNNGV. The CDR3 sequence is 14 residues long. Trimming left V 1 base short and J 5 bases short, with 11 bases between. The CDR3 here is CASSLVSFMETQYF. The CDR3 coding sequence is TGTGCCAGCAGCTTAGTATCGTTTATGGAGACCCAGTACTTC.

The V and J genes are TRBV7-9 and TRBJ2-3; 11 bases agree with TRBD2. CDR3 length equals 17 residues. CDR1 is SEHNR, CDR2 FQNEAQ, per germline (reference sequence). The V gene end was trimmed by 7 bases and the J gene end by 2 bases; junction bases not matched to a gene: 11. DNA for the CDR3: TGTGCCAGCACCCCCGACTATAGCGGGGGGGCCACAGATACGCAGTATTTT. Residues: CASTPDYSGGATDTQYF. The complete variable domain, with remaining parts taken from reference TRBV7-9 and TRBJ2-3, reads DTGVSQNPRHKITKRGQNVTFRCDPISEHNRLYWYRQTLGQGPEFLTYFQNEAQLEKSRLLSDRFSAERPKGSFSTLEIQRTEQGDSAMYLCASTPDYSGGATDTQYFGPGTRLTVL.

This clone has just a few counts. J is TRBJ2-7 and V is TRBV11-2; D unclear. The germline V gene has CDR1 SGHAT and CDR2 FQNNGV. The CDR3 has 15 amino acids. V was pared by 2 bases and J by 2 bases, with 13 bases between. This CDR3 reads CASSLFAAATYEQYF. The CDR3 DNA follows: TGTGCCAGCAGCTTATTTGCGGCAGCTACCTACGAGCAGTACTTC. The whole variable domain, filled in from reference TRBV11-2 and TRBJ2-7, reads EAGVAQSPRYKIIEKRQSVAFWCNPISGHATLYWYQQILGQGPKLLIQFQNNGVVDDSQLPKDRFSAERLKGVDSTLKIQPAKLEDSAVYLCASSLFAAATYEQYFGPGTRLTVT.

Note on this clone: This specimen includes other DNA sequences encoding the same CDR3. The chain uses TRBV9 and TRBJ1-1; D gene unclear. From germline, CDR1 is SGDLS and CDR2 YYNGEE. CDR3 length equals 14 residues. Trimming took off 0 bases at V and 1 base at J, with 7 bases between the two ends. DNA of the CDR3: TGTGCCAGCAGCGTAGCTGCAGAGAACACTGAAGCTTTCTTT. It specifies CASSVAAENTEAFF.

V is TRBV6-2 or TRBV6-3 and J is TRBJ1-5; a weak D match, TRBD1 (6 bases). The V end lost 5 bases, the J end lost 0 bases, and 17 bases lay between the germline ends. The germline V gene has CDR1 MNHEY and CDR2 SVGEGT. The CDR3 runs 17 residues. Here the CDR3 reads CASSTGQWYLSNQPQHF. CDR3 DNA sequence: TGTGCCAGCAGTACCGGACAGTGGTACCTTAGCAATCAGCCCCAGCATTTT.

The J gene is TRBJ2-6, the V gene TRBV18; D is perhaps TRBD2 (5 bases). V lost 3 bases, J lost 2 bases, and 17 bases lay in between. The V gene's germline CDR1 is KGHSH and CDR2 LQKENI. The CDR3 is 18 amino acids. CDR3 loop: CASSPTRVVGAGANVLTF. The CDR3 DNA sequence: TGTGCCAGCTCACCCACCCGGGTGGTCGGGGCTGGGGCCAACGTCCTGACTTTC.

The CDR3 nucleotides are TGTGCCAGCAGCCATGACAGGGTCCGCTATGGCTACACCTTC. It is translated as CASSHDRVRYGYTF. V gene TRBV11-2 combines with J gene TRBJ1-2; TRBD1 aligns across 7 bases. With 5 bases clipped from V and 4 bases from J, the junction kept 7 bases outside the gene matches. The germline CDR1 and CDR2 sequences are SGHAT and FQNNGV. The CDR3 length is 14 residues.

This clone has only a few counts. The rearrangement links TRBV6-5 to TRBJ2-2; tentatively, D is TRBD1 (6 bases). The CDR3 extends over 16 amino acids. Looked up from germline, CDR1 is MNHEY and CDR2 is SVGAGI. Trimming stripped 2 bases from V and 3 bases from J, with 13 bases between. The CDR3: CASSYQGRRDTGELFF. The CDR3 coding sequence is TGTGCCAGCAGTTACCAGGGGCGCAGGGACACCGGGGAGCTGTTTTTT.

The table lists this clone with a count of one. The chain links TRBV6-2 or TRBV6-3 to TRBJ1-5; D possibly corresponds to TRBD1 (6 bases). The CDR3 sequence is 15 residues long. Trimming pared 1 base from V and 7 bases from J, leaving 14 bases between. CDR1 and CDR2 (germline): MNHEY, SVGEGT. CDR3 amino acids: CASSYLGQSGQPQHF. CDR3 nucleotide sequence: TGTGCCAGCAGTTACTTAGGACAGTCCGGCCAGCCCCAGCATTTT.

The chain couples TRBV30 to TRBJ1-5; 8 positions match TRBD1. The ends lost 1 base at V and 6 bases at J; junction bases unmatched: 8. Per the germline V gene, CDR1 is GTSNPN and CDR2 is SVGIG (reference sequence). The CDR3 is 15 residues long. CDR3 nucleotides: TGTGCCTGGAGTGACCCGGACAGGGCGGGTCAGCCCCAGCATTTT. Translated, it gives CAWSDPDRAGQPQHF. The complete variable domain, with remaining parts taken from reference TRBV30 and TRBJ1-5, reads SQTIHQWPATLVQPVGSPLSLECTVEGTSNPNLYWYRQAAGRGLQLLFYSVGIGQISSEVPQNLSASRPQDRQFILSSKKLLLSDSGFYLCAWSDPDRAGQPQHFGDGTRLSIL.

This clone was counted a single time. The gene calls are TRBV5-6 and TRBJ1-6; the D gene is possibly TRBD1 (6 bases). This CDR3 region has 15 residues. V was pared by 3 bases and J by 13 bases, with 20 bases between. CDR1 and CDR2 from the germline V gene are SGHDT and YYEEEE. CDR3 sequence reads: CASSWSEVTGVPLHF. Here the CDR3 DNA reads TGTGCCAGCAGCTGGTCGGAAGTGACAGGCGTTCCCCTCCACTTT.

V usage is TRBV7-2 and J usage is TRBJ2-3; the D gene is possibly TRBD2 (6 bases). The germline V gene encodes CDR1 SGHTA and CDR2 FQGNSA. Trimming removed 5 bases at V and 7 bases at J, with 16 bases between. This CDR3 is 14 amino acids long. The CDR3 nucleotides read TGTGCCAGCAGCCCATCGGCGGGACCGAATACGCAGTATTTT. Its protein is CASSPSAGPNTQYF.

This CDR3 is CASSWEAGGAFNEQFF. The CDR3 DNA follows: TGTGCCAGCAGTTGGGAAGCGGGGGGGGCATTCAATGAGCAGTTCTTC. The chain employs TRBV6-2 or TRBV6-3 and TRBJ2-1, with 10 bases aligning to TRBD2. The J segment lost 6 bases and the V segment lost 4 bases, leaving 9 bases of the junction unmatched. The CDR3 spans 16 residues. Germline V gene lookup returns CDR1 MNHEY and CDR2 SVGEGT.

The rearrangement links TRBV5-5 to TRBJ2-3; D is undetermined. V lost 1 base to trimming and J lost 2 bases, with 8 bases between them. Germline assignment: CDR1 SGHKS and CDR2 YYEKEE (reference sequence). CDR3 length equals 14 residues. CDR3 protein: CASSLMQFTDTQYF. The CDR3 nucleotides read TGTGCCAGCAGCTTGATGCAGTTCACAGATACGCAGTATTTT.

This chain joins TRBV20-1 and TRBJ2-7, with 9 bases that match TRBD2. The junction had 10 bases not matched to a gene; V was cut back by 3 bases and J by 1 base. Germline loops: CDR1 DFQATT, CDR2 SNEGSKA (reference sequence). The CDR3 is made up of 16 amino acids. The CDR3 DNA reads as TGCAGTGCTAGTTCTGGTAGCGGGGGATTTTCCTACGAGCAGTACTTC. It encodes CSASSGSGGFSYEQYF.

The CDR3 protein is CASSQATIPGVETQYF. Here the CDR3 DNA reads TGTGCCAGCAGCCAAGCTACCATCCCCGGGGTCGAGACCCAGTACTTC. The chain is built from TRBV14 and TRBJ2-5; D is possibly TRBD2 (5 bases). Trimming removed 1 base from V and 5 bases from J, with 17 bases in between. This CDR3 spans 16 amino acids. Germline lookup yields CDR1 SGHDN and CDR2 FVKESK.

This clone was seen only a few times. For the CDR3, the DNA is TGTGCCAGCAGTGAATACGGGACAGGGGTCGCCGGGGAGCTGTTTTTT. Its protein product is CASSEYGTGVAGELFF. V gene TRBV25-1 combines with J gene TRBJ2-2, with 10 nucleotides matching TRBD1. CDR1 and CDR2 (germline): MGHDK, SYGVNS. This CDR3 region has 16 residues. Trimming at V came to 0 bases and at J to 6 bases, leaving 4 bases not matched to a gene. Using reference TRBV25-1 and TRBJ2-2 for the parts outside the CDR3, the full variable domain is EADIYQTPRYLVIGTGKKITLECSQTMGHDKMYWYQQDPGMELHLIHYSYGVNSTEKGDLSSESTVSRIRTEHFPLTLESARPSHTSQYLCASSEYGTGVAGELFFGEGSRLTVL.

The rearrangement joins TRBV2 to TRBJ2-1; 7 bases fit TRBD1. The CDR3 has 13 residues. Germline CDR1 SNHLY, CDR2 FYNNEI. With V trimmed by 5 bases and J by 5 bases, 3 bases remained unmatched. The CDR3 DNA reads TGTGCCAGCAGTCCCGACAGGGACAATGAGCAGTTCTTC. It translates to CASSPDRDNEQFF. The full variable domain, completed using reference TRBV2 and TRBJ2-1, is EPEVTQTPSHQVTQMGQEVILRCVPISNHLYFYWYRQILGQKVEFLVSFYNNEISEKSEIFDDQFSVERPDGSNFTLKIRSTKLEDSAMYFCASSPDRDNEQFFGPGTRLTVL.

This clone came up a few times. This same CDR3 is encoded by further DNA sequences in the sample. This chain joins TRBV12-3 or TRBV12-4 and TRBJ2-1; unclear D gene. The CDR3 is 11 residues long. Trimming took 5 bases from V and 7 from J, leaving 6 bases between them. DNA for the CDR3: TGTGCCAGCAGTCTCCTTAATGAGCAGTTCTTC. It translates to CASSLLNEQFF.

The gene calls are TRBV9 and TRBJ2-3; perhaps TRBD2 as D (6 bases). CDR3 length: 15 amino acids. V was pared by 1 base and J by 4 bases, with 13 bases between. Germline values: CDR1 SGDLS, CDR2 YYNGEE. CDR3 bases: TGTGCCAGCAGCGTAACTAGCTATGGTTCAGATACGCAGTATTTT. Amino acids: CASSVTSYGSDTQYF.

V and J are TRBV5-1 and TRBJ1-3; D not certain. CDR3 length equals 17 residues. The V gene lost 4 bases and the J gene lost 0 bases, with 17 bases spanning the gap. Germline V lookup: CDR1 SGHRS, CDR2 YFSETQ. The CDR3 protein is CASSLRPSGSSGNTIYF. As DNA, the CDR3 is TGCGCCAGCAGCCTTCGTCCGTCCGGGAGCTCTGGAAACACCATATATTTT.

As regards this clone: Other DNA sequences of this sample code for an identical CDR3. The chain is built from TRBV19 and TRBJ1-4; 7 bases align to TRBD1. J gave up 8 bases and V 1 base, and 4 bases lay outside the gene matches. Germline CDR1 LNHDA, CDR2 SQIVND (reference sequence). The CDR3 has 14 residues. The CDR3 reads CASSIGQGGEKLFF. The CDR3 DNA follows: TGTGCCAGTAGTATAGGACAGGGTGGGGAAAAACTGTTTTTT. Based on the CDR3 plus reference TRBV19 and TRBJ1-4, the full variable domain is DGGITQSPKYLFRKEGQNVTLSCEQNLNHDAMYWYRQDPGQGLRLIYYSQIVNDFQKGDIAEGYSVSREKKESFPLTVTSAQKNPTAFYLCASSIGQGGEKLFFGSGTQLSVL.

The chain joins TRBV7-9 to TRBJ1-6, with TRBD1 matching over 10 bases. The CDR3 loop spans 18 amino acids. With V trimmed by 0 bases and J by 2 bases, 4 bases remained unmatched. Germline lookup yields CDR1 SEHNR and CDR2 FQNEAQ (reference sequence). As DNA, the CDR3 is TGTGCCAGCAGCTTAGCCGGGACAGGGGCTCCCTATAATTCACCCCTCCACTTT. This translates into CASSLAGTGAPYNSPLHF. Combining the CDR3 with reference TRBV7-9 and TRBJ1-6 gives the whole variable domain DTGVSQNPRHKITKRGQNVTFRCDPISEHNRLYWYRQTLGQGPEFLTYFQNEAQLEKSRLLSDRFSAERPKGSFSTLEIQRTEQGDSAMYLCASSLAGTGAPYNSPLHFGNGTRLTVT.

The chain joins TRBV7-2 to TRBJ1-2, with D possibly being TRBD1 (6 bases). Germline CDR1 SGHTA, CDR2 FQGNSA. Trimming removed 5 bases from V and 0 bases from J, with 13 bases in between. The CDR3 has 15 residues. CDR3: CASSIIQGSNYGYTF. CDR3 bases: TGTGCCAGCAGCATAATACAGGGTTCTAACTATGGCTACACCTTC.

The V gene is TRBV9, the J gene TRBJ1-4; D may be TRBD1 (6 bases). This CDR3 is 15 amino acids long. Between the trimmed V and J ends, which lost 6 bases and 7 bases, there was a span of 19 bases. In germline, CDR1 is SGDLS, CDR2 YYNGEE. Here the CDR3 DNA reads TGTGCCAGCAAGCGGGGGTCAGGGGCTGGTGAAAAACTGTTTTTT. It codes for CASKRGSGAGEKLFF.

This clone has a single count. The chain combines TRBV5-1 with TRBJ1-3; D is unclear. The CDR3 has 15 residues. CDR1 and CDR2 from the germline V gene are SGHRS and YFSETQ. Deletions cut 4 bases from V and 0 bases from J, with 11 bases between. As DNA, the CDR3 is TGCGCCAGCAGCCCTGAGGAAGCCTCTGGAAACACCATATATTTT. It encodes CASSPEEASGNTIYF.

This clone appeared a few times. The V call is TRBV7-8, the J call TRBJ1-2; D is undetermined. The CDR3 extends over 15 amino acids. V lost 2 bases and J lost 0, with 10 bases in between. Germline CDR1 and CDR2: SGHVS and FQNEAQ. The CDR3 DNA reads TGTGCCAGCAGCTTACGAACAGAAGCTAACTATGGCTACACCTTC. This encodes CASSLRTEANYGYTF.

This clone was seen only once. The chain has TRBV5-8 and TRBJ2-5; maybe TRBD1 (6 bases). Germline CDR1 reads SGHTS; CDR2 reads YDEGEE. The CDR3 covers 15 residues. Trimming removed 1 base at V and 4 bases at J, with 14 bases between. The CDR3 DNA sequence: TGTGCCAGCAGCTTGCTCGGACAGCCCGGAGAGACCCAGTACTTC. Its protein is CASSLLGQPGETQYF.

This clone was found a few times. As DNA, the CDR3 is TGTGCCAGTAAAACAGGGCCAGGAAGCAATCAGCCCCAGCATTTT. Its protein is CASKTGPGSNQPQHF. The chain joins TRBV19 to TRBJ1-5, with a possible D match to TRBD1 (6 bases). The V and J ends lost 7 bases and 1 base respectively, with 14 bases between them. Germline CDR1 reads LNHDA; CDR2 reads SQIVND (reference sequence). The CDR3 totals 15 residues. Full variable domain (remainder filled in from reference TRBV19 and TRBJ1-5): DGGITQSPKYLFRKEGQNVTLSCEQNLNHDAMYWYRQDPGQGLRLIYYSQIVNDFQKGDIAEGYSVSREKKESFPLTVTSAQKNPTAFYLCASKTGPGSNQPQHFGDGTRLSIL.

This chain joins TRBV2 and TRBJ2-5; 8 bases map to TRBD1. Per the germline V gene, CDR1 is SNHLY and CDR2 is FYNNEI. V lost 10 bases to trimming and J lost 4 bases; unmatched junction nucleotides: 5. This CDR3 contains 12 residues. For the CDR3, the DNA is TGTGCCAACGGACAGGGCGCAGAGACCCAGTACTTC. Translated: CANGQGAETQYF.

The chain recombines TRBV5-1 with TRBJ1-1; TRBD1 aligns across 8 bases. V dropped 4 bases and J dropped 7; count of bases not matched to a gene: 9. The V gene's germline CDR1 is SGHRS and CDR2 YFSETQ. The CDR3 runs to 14 residues. The CDR3 loop reads CASSPGGQGGEAFF. CDR3 in DNA: TGCGCCAGCAGCCCGGGCGGACAGGGCGGTGAAGCTTTCTTT.